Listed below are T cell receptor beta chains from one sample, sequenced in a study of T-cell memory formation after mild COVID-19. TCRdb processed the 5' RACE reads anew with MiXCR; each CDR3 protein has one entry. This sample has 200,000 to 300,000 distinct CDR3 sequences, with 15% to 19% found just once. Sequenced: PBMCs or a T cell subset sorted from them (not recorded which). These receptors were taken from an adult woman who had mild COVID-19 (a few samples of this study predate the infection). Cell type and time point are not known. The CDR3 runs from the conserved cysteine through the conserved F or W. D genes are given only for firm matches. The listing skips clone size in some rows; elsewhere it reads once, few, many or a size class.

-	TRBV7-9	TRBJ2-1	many	TGTGCCAGCAGCTTAGAAGACAGATACAATGAGCAGTTCTTC	CASSLEDRYNEQFF
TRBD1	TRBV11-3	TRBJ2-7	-	TGTGCCAGCAGCTTTCCCAAAGGGACAGGGGGCAACTACGAGCAGTACTTC	CASSFPKGTGGNYEQYF
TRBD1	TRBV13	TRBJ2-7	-	TGTGCCAGCAGCATCGGGACAGGCCCCTACGAGCAGTACTTC	CASSIGTGPYEQYF
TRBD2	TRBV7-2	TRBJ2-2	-	TGTGCCAGCAGCTTAGAACTAGCGGGTTCTACCGGGGAGCTGTTTTTT	CASSLELAGSTGELFF
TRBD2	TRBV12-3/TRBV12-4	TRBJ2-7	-	TGTGCCAGCAGTCGCCGGCCTGTCCCACTAGCGGGAGCGCCCTACGAGCAGTACTTC	CASSRRPVPLAGAPYEQYF
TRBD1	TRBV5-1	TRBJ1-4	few	TGCGCCAGCAGCCTCCAGGGACAGGGGAGTGAAAAACTGTTTTTT	CASSLQGQGSEKLFF
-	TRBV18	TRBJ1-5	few	TGTGCCAGCTCACCATCCAGTCCGGGACACTATCAGCCCCAGCATTTT	CASSPSSPGHYQPQHF
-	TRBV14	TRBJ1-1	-	TGTGCCAGCAGCTTCCAGGGGAATGAAGCTTTCTTT	CASSFQGNEAFF
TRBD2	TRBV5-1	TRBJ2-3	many	TGCGCCAGCAGCTTGGGGTCTAGCGGGAGCACAGATACGCAGTATTTT	CASSLGSSGSTDTQYF
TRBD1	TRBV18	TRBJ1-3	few	TGTGCCAGCTCACCTTCCGGGACAGCCACCTCTGGAAACACCATATATTTT	CASSPSGTATSGNTIYF
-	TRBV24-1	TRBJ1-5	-	TGTGCCACCAGTGAGGGGGCTTATCAGCCCCAGCATTTT	CATSEGAYQPQHF
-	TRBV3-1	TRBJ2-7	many	TGTGCCAGCAGCCCAGGGACAACGAGCTCCTACGAGCAGTACTTC	CASSPGTTSSYEQYF
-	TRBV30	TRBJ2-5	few	TGTGCCTGGAGTTTCAAAGGGCCCGGGAGAGAGACCCAGTACTTC	CAWSFKGPGRETQYF
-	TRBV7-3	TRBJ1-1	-	TGTGCCAGCAGCTCAGGGGTAATGAACACTGAAGCTTTCTTT	CASSSGVMNTEAFF
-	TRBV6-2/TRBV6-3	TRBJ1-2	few	TGTGCCAGCAGTTACTCACCCCCGACAGGACATGGCTACACCTTC	CASSYSPPTGHGYTF
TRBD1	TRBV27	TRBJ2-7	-	TGTGCCAGCAGTCGAACGCGCCTTGGACAGGGGCCCTCCTACGAGCAGTACTTC	CASSRTRLGQGPSYEQYF
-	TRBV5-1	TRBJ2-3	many	TGCGCCAGCAGCTTGCAGGAGAGCACAGATACGCAGTATTTT	CASSLQESTDTQYF
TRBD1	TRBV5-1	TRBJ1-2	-	TGCGCCAGCAGCTTGGACGGGACAGGGCCTTACACCTTC	CASSLDGTGPYTF